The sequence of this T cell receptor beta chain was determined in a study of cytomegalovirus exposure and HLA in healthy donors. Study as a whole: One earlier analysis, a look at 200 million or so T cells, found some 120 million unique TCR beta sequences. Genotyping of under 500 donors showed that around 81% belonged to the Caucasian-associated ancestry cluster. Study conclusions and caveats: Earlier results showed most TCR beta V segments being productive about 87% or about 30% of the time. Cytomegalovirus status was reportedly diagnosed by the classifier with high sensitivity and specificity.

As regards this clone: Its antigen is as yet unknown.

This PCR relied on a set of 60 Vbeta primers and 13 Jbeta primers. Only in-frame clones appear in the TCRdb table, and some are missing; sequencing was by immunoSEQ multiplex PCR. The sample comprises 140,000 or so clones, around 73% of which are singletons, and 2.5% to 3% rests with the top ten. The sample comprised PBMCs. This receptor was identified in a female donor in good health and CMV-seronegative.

CDR3 coding DNA: TGTGCCAGCAGTGAAGGGGCAGGGCGGGCTTTCTTT. Amino acids: CASSEGAGRAFF. The genes are TRBV2 and TRBJ1-1, with D possibly being TRBD1 (5 bases). In germline, CDR1 is SNHLY, CDR2 FYNNEI. V was clipped by 1 base and J by 11 bases, with 11 bases between them. The CDR3 spans 12 residues.